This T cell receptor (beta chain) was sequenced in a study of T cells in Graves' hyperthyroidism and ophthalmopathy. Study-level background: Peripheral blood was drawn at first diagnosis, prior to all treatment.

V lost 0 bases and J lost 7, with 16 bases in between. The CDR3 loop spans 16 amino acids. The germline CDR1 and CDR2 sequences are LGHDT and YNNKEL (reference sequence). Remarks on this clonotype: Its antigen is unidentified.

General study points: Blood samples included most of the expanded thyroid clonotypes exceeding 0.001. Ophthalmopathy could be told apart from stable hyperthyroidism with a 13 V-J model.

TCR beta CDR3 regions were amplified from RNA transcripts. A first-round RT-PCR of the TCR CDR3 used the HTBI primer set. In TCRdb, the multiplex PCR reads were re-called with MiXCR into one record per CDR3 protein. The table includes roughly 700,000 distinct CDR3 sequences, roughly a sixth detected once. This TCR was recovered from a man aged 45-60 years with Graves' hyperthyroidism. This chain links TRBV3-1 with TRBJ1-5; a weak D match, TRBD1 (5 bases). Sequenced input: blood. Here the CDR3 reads CASSQEVGTGEQPQHF. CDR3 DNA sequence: TGTGCCAGCAGCCAAGAAGTAGGGACGGGTGAGCAGCCCCAGCATTTT.